The 27 T cell receptor beta chains listed next were all sequenced from one sample in a study of T cell repertoires in cytomegalovirus infection. Their antigen targets remain unknown. Via MiXCR, TCRdb re-called the reads, giving one row per CDR3 protein. The sample includes 750,000 to 950,000 distinct CDR3 sequences, 25% to 30% seen only once; the top ten take around 12%. Sequenced material: cultured CD8+ T cells from PBMCs, taken from culture after CMV antigen stimulation. These receptors all stem from a human donor in good health (CMV status not recorded). Some clones in this sample may be carry-over from other donors' samples.

The V and J genes are TRBV5-1 and TRBJ1-6; D call uncertain. V was trimmed by 0 bases and J by 6 bases, leaving 13 bases between them. The germline gives CDR1 SGHRS, CDR2 YFSETQ. The CDR3 is made up of 16 amino acids. The CDR3 DNA follows: TGCGCCAGCAGCTTGGAAGGGAGTAGGTCTAATTCACCCCTCCACTTT. This sequence encodes CASSLEGSRSNSPLHF.

This clonotype was seen repeatedly, ten times or more. The chain couples TRBV6-5 to TRBJ2-2; D possibly corresponds to TRBD2 (5 bases). Germline values: CDR1 MNHEY, CDR2 SVGAGI. Between the trimmed V and J ends, which lost 0 bases and 6 bases, there was a span of 5 bases. The CDR3 has 13 amino acids. CDR3 DNA sequence: TGTGCCAGCAGTTACTCGAGGGCCGGGGAGCTGTTTTTT. This encodes CASSYSRAGELFF.

This clonotype was detected many times. The J gene is TRBJ1-4, the V gene TRBV28; D is ambiguous. The V end lost 3 bases, the J end lost 3 bases, and 17 bases lay between the germline ends. This CDR3 contains 17 residues. CDR1 and CDR2 (germline): MDHEN, SYDVKM. CDR3 residues: CASSFIPRPRANEKLFF. CDR3 DNA: TGTGCCAGCAGTTTTATTCCAAGACCTCGGGCTAATGAAAAACTGTTTTTT.

The chain joins TRBV6-5 to TRBJ1-2; D not resolved. Per the germline V gene, CDR1 is MNHEY and CDR2 is SVGAGI. This CDR3 is built from 13 residues. With 8 bases removed from V and 0 bases from J, the gap between germline ends came to 10 bases. CDR3 sequence reads: CASRTASNYGYTF. CDR3 nucleotides: TGTGCCAGCCGGACCGCTTCTAACTATGGCTACACCTTC.

The CDR3 coding sequence is TGTGCCAGCAGTCCGTCCGGGACAGGGGCTTTCTACGGCTCCATATATTTT. Its translation: CASSPSGTGAFYGSIYF. This chain connects TRBV27 to TRBJ1-3; TRBD1 aligns across 10 bases. Germline CDR1 reads MNHEY; CDR2 reads SMNVEV (reference sequence). Losses at the gene ends were 5 bases for V and 11 bases for J; bases not matched to a gene: 18. CDR3 size: 17 residues.

There are a few counts of this clonotype. The chain uses TRBV7-8 and TRBJ1-1; D may be TRBD1 (6 bases). This CDR3 has 13 residues. The germline V and J ends were trimmed by 5 bases and 5 bases, with 12 bases remaining between them. The germline V gene has CDR1 SGHVS and CDR2 FQNEAQ. The CDR3 is CASSPRGETEAFF. In DNA form, the CDR3 reads TGTGCCAGCAGCCCCAGGGGAGAAACTGAAGCTTTCTTT.

As to this clonotype: A read error may produce the germline difference seen at one junction end. The chain recombines TRBV4-1 with TRBJ1-2; possible D gene TRBD1, 6 bases. The CDR3 has 14 residues. Germline CDR1 is MGHRA and CDR2 is YSYEKL. The CDR3 coding sequence is TGCGCCAGCAGCCAAGAATGGCACAGGGTGGGGACCTCATTC. It yields the protein CASSQEWHRVGTSF.

The V call is TRBV28, the J call TRBJ2-7; TRBD1 matches 7 bases. CDR1 is MDHEN and CDR2 is SYDVKM in the germline V gene. CDR3 length equals 14 residues. The J segment lost 3 bases and the V segment lost 5 bases, leaving 7 bases of the junction unmatched. The DNA for the CDR3 is TGTGCCAGCAGTCCCGGGACAGACCTCTACGAGCAGTACGTC. It yields the protein CASSPGTDLYEQYV.

The V gene is TRBV14, the J gene TRBJ1-6; a possible D gene is TRBD1 (6 bases). The CDR3 spans 16 residues. The V end lost 4 bases, the J end lost 4 bases, and 14 bases lay between the germline ends. Germline V gene data show CDR1 as SGHDN and CDR2 as FVKESK. Here the CDR3 reads CASSLDRGLYNSPLHF. The DNA for the CDR3 is TGTGCCAGCAGCCTAGATCGGGGGCTTTATAATTCACCCCTCCACTTT.

The chain employs TRBV7-2 and TRBJ1-2; 7 positions match TRBD1. The germline CDR1 and CDR2 sequences are SGHTA and FQGNSA. The CDR3 consists of 15 residues. V trimming: 2 bases; J trimming: 3 bases; junction bases outside the gene matches: 6. The CDR3 sequence: CASSLTSQGDYGYTF. CDR3 sequence (DNA): TGTGCCAGCAGCTTAACCTCGCAGGGGGACTATGGCTACACCTTC.

The chain has TRBV28 and TRBJ1-2; D remains ambiguous. The CDR3 is 14 residues long. V was shortened by 7 bases and J by 9 bases, with 21 bases between the two germline ends. Germline loops: CDR1 MDHEN, CDR2 SYDVKM. The CDR3 DNA follows: TGTGCCAGCATAGCTGAGAGCTTCCGAGCGAGCTACACCTTC. This codes for CASIAESFRASYTF.

V gene TRBV13 combines with J gene TRBJ1-2, with 7 nucleotides matching TRBD1. Germline lookup yields CDR1 PRHDT and CDR2 FYEKMQ (reference sequence). The CDR3 runs to 13 residues. Trimming cost V 6 bases and J 8 bases; bases outside gene matches: 9. The CDR3 coding sequence is TGTGCCAGCAGGCCAACAGGGGAGGGAGGCTACACCTTC. This sequence encodes CASRPTGEGGYTF.

This clonotype was counted once. The genes are TRBV5-1 and TRBJ1-5; D remains ambiguous. Trimming removed 3 bases from V and 4 bases from J, with 14 bases in between. Germline CDR1 is SGHRS and CDR2 is YFSETQ. The CDR3 loop spans 15 amino acids. The DNA for the CDR3 is TGCGCCAGCAGCTATGGATACGGAGCGAATCAGCCCCAGCATTTT. Translated: CASSYGYGANQPQHF.

This clonotype has ten or more counts. The V and J genes are TRBV12-3 or TRBV12-4 and TRBJ1-4; 9 bases agree with TRBD1. V trimming: 4 bases; J trimming: 4 bases; junction bases outside the gene matches: 4. This CDR3 region has 15 residues. CDR3 sequence reads: CASSSTGGLNEKLFF. The DNA for the CDR3 is TGTGCCAGCAGTTCCACAGGGGGCCTTAATGAAAAACTGTTTTTT.

The rearrangement uses TRBV5-4 and TRBJ2-3; TRBD1 is a possible D gene (5 bases). V lost 3 bases and J lost 2, with 10 bases in between. The germline CDR1 and CDR2 sequences are SGHNT and YYREEE (reference sequence). The CDR3 runs 14 residues. As DNA, the CDR3 is TGTGCCAGCAGCTGGGGCCCCGACACAGATACGCAGTATTTT. It is translated as CASSWGPDTDTQYF.

This clonotype appeared many times. V usage is TRBV12-3 or TRBV12-4 and J usage is TRBJ1-6; 8 positions match TRBD1. The CDR3 has 14 residues. V lost 6 bases, J lost 13 bases, and 11 bases stayed unmatched. Here the CDR3 reads CASSPTGGTFPLHF. CDR3 sequence (DNA): TGTGCCAGCAGCCCAACAGGGGGGACATTTCCCCTCCACTTT.

This sequence joins TRBV20-1 and TRBJ2-7; 7 bases agree with TRBD1. Unmatched junction bases numbered 7, after V lost 3 bases and J lost 2 bases. Germline-derived CDR1 and CDR2 are DFQATT and SNEGSKA (reference sequence). CDR3 length: 14 residues. This chain's CDR3 is CSASGTEVTYEQYV. Here the CDR3 DNA reads TGCAGTGCTAGCGGGACAGAAGTTACCTACGAGCAGTACGTC.

The chain is built from TRBV6-8 and TRBJ1-1, with unresolved D. The CDR3 contains 13 residues. Germline loops: CDR1 MNHGY, CDR2 SAAAGT. With 9 bases removed from V and 11 bases from J, the gap between germline ends came to 22 bases. CDR3 in amino acids: CASFIPGMGDAFF. CDR3 nucleotide sequence: TGTGCCAGTTTTATTCCAGGTATGGGCGATGCTTTCTTT.

In regard to this clonotype: A read error is possible here, since a much larger clone lies one base away. This chain links TRBV7-9 with TRBJ2-1, with D perhaps matching TRBD2 (6 bases). The CDR3 contains 12 residues. The germline V and J ends were trimmed by 0 bases and 9 bases, with 6 bases remaining between them. CDR1 and CDR2 (germline): SEHNR, FQNEAQ (reference sequence). CDR3 sequence reads: CASSLAGLEQFF. The CDR3 region has the DNA TGTGCCAGCAGCTTAGCGGGACTTGAGCAGTTCTTC.

J is TRBJ2-7 and V is TRBV7-3; D ambiguous. The CDR3 loop spans 10 amino acids. Germline assignment: CDR1 SGHTA and CDR2 FQGTGA. The V end lost 4 bases, the J end lost 6 bases, and 4 bases lay between the germline ends. The CDR3: CASSSGEQYV. CDR3 DNA sequence: TGTGCCAGCAGCTCCGGCGAGCAGTACGTC.

Details on this clonotype: This may come from a read error, since a much larger clone is one base off. The rearrangement joins TRBV12-3 or TRBV12-4 to TRBJ2-3; D gene unclear. The CDR3 totals 14 residues. The germline V and J ends were trimmed by 6 bases and 2 bases, with 12 bases remaining between them. Written as DNA, the CDR3 is TGTGCCAGCAGCTCCTCGAGGTTCACAGATACGCAGTATTTT. This gives the protein CASSSSRFTDTQYF.

This clonotype has just a few counts. This sequence joins TRBV20-1 and TRBJ2-3, with 14 nucleotides matching TRBD2. The CDR3 is 17 amino acids. Trimming cost V 0 bases and J 5 bases; bases outside gene matches: 7. Germline values: CDR1 DFQATT, CDR2 SNEGSKA (reference sequence). The CDR3 DNA reads TGCAGTGCTAGAGATCCCCGACTAGCGGGGGGGGTAGATACGCAGTATTTT. This sequence encodes CSARDPRLAGGVDTQYF.

The chain recombines TRBV27 with TRBJ2-3; D remains ambiguous. The V and J ends lost 2 bases and 5 bases respectively, with 14 bases between them. Germline CDR1 and CDR2: MNHEY and SMNVEV (reference sequence). The CDR3 loop spans 15 amino acids. For the CDR3, the DNA is TGTGCCAGCAGTTTAATAGATGGTCCGGGAGATACGCAGTATTTT. Its protein is CASSLIDGPGDTQYF.

CDR3 region: CSAPTSGGLIYNEQFF. The CDR3 DNA is TGCAGTGCTCCGACTAGCGGGGGCCTCATCTACAATGAGCAGTTCTTC. This sequence joins TRBV20-1 and TRBJ2-1; 12 positions agree with TRBD2. CDR3 length: 16 amino acids. Germline V CDR1 and CDR2: DFQATT, SNEGSKA (reference sequence). J gave up 3 bases and V 5 bases, and 8 bases lay outside the gene matches.

J is TRBJ1-2 and V is TRBV4-2; D call uncertain. Trimming removed 1 base from V and 4 bases from J, with 16 bases in between. The CDR3 contains 16 residues. CDR1 is LGHNA, CDR2 YNFKEQ, per germline. Here the CDR3 reads CASSQGPPVGIYGYTF. CDR3 nucleotides: TGTGCCAGCAGCCAAGGCCCACCGGTTGGTATCTATGGCTACACCTTC.

The V and J genes are TRBV6-1 and TRBJ2-7; TRBD1 agrees at 7 bases. The junction had 1 base not matched to a gene; V was cut back by 0 bases and J by 2 bases. CDR3 length equals 14 residues. CDR1 MNHNS and CDR2 SASEGT come from the germline V gene. The CDR3 here is CASSEAGQTYEQYF. The CDR3 DNA reads TGTGCCAGCAGTGAAGCGGGACAGACCTACGAGCAGTACTTC.

This clonotype has more than one count but fewer than ten. The rearrangement links TRBV12-3 or TRBV12-4 to TRBJ2-1; D is uncertain. V lost 4 bases, J lost 2 bases, and 9 bases lay in between. The CDR3 totals 14 residues. CDR3 coding DNA: TGTGCCAGCAGTTCAACCTATCCCTACAATGAGCAGTTCTTC. Its translation: CASSSTYPYNEQFF.